These T cell receptor beta chains were read from a single sample in a study of technical replicates of blood from four donors. The data were produced by immunoSEQ multiplex PCR, yet TCRdb's version contains in-frame clones alone and is incomplete. The repertoire holds some 70,000 clones, less than 98% seen once, with approximately 0.3% in the top ten. Sequencing input: T cells isolated from PBMCs. The receptors were sampled from a human donor in good health. Both conserved end residues are part of each CDR3. Each record gives: CDR3 DNA, CDR3 protein, V gene, J gene, D gene, clone size. A D gene is named only where the DNA matches it firmly. Not every row has a clone size; where given, it reads once, few, many or a size class.

cdr3_nt: TGCGCCAGCAGCCAAGAAGGGGGTGCCTACGAGCAGTACTTC; cdr3_aa: CASSQEGGAYEQYF; v_call: TRBV4-3; j_call: TRBJ2-7; d_call: NA; clone_size: once
cdr3_nt: TGTGCCAGCAGCCCCCCACGGTGGGACTCACACGGGAACACCGGGGAGCTGTTTTTT; cdr3_aa: CASSPPRWDSHGNTGELFF; v_call: TRBV9; j_call: TRBJ2-2; d_call: NA; clone_size: NA
cdr3_nt: TGTGCCAGCAGCTTCGCTCAGGGCCTCGGAGAGCAGTACTTC; cdr3_aa: CASSFAQGLGEQYF; v_call: TRBV11-2; j_call: TRBJ2-7; d_call: NA; clone_size: NA
cdr3_nt: TGTGCCAGCAGCTTAGGAGGCAAGCAAGAGACCCAGTACTTC; cdr3_aa: CASSLGGKQETQYF; v_call: TRBV7-2; j_call: TRBJ2-5; d_call: NA; clone_size: NA
cdr3_nt: TGTGCCAGCAGCGTACTAGACAGAGAGACCCAGTACTTC; cdr3_aa: CASSVLDRETQYF; v_call: TRBV9; j_call: TRBJ2-5; d_call: NA; clone_size: NA
cdr3_nt: TGCGCCAGCAGTAACGGACAGGGGAGCGAGACCCAGTACTTC; cdr3_aa: CASSNGQGSETQYF; v_call: TRBV5-1; j_call: TRBJ2-5; d_call: TRBD1; clone_size: NA
cdr3_nt: TGTGCCAGCAGTTTACAGGGTGACACTGAAGCTTTCTTT; cdr3_aa: CASSLQGDTEAFF; v_call: TRBV28; j_call: TRBJ1-1; d_call: NA; clone_size: NA
cdr3_nt: TGTGCCATCAGCCGGGACAGCAATCACCATCAGCCCCAGCATTTT; cdr3_aa: CAISRDSNHHQPQHF; v_call: TRBV15; j_call: TRBJ1-5; d_call: TRBD1; clone_size: NA
cdr3_nt: TGTGCCAGCGGTAGCGGGAGTACACGCGAGCAGTACTTC; cdr3_aa: CASGSGSTREQYF; v_call: TRBV9; j_call: TRBJ2-7; d_call: TRBD2; clone_size: NA
cdr3_nt: TGTGCCAGCAGCGTAGGAGGTGAGAGATATGGCTACACCTTC; cdr3_aa: CASSVGGERYGYTF; v_call: TRBV9; j_call: TRBJ1-2; d_call: NA; clone_size: NA
cdr3_nt: TGTGCCAGCAATAACCCGGGACTAGCGGGATGGGAGCAGTTCTTC; cdr3_aa: CASNNPGLAGWEQFF; v_call: TRBV28; j_call: TRBJ2-1; d_call: TRBD2; clone_size: NA
cdr3_nt: TGTGCCAGCTCAACTAGGACGGATTCCTACGAGCAGTACTTC; cdr3_aa: CASSTRTDSYEQYF; v_call: TRBV18; j_call: TRBJ2-7; d_call: NA; clone_size: once
cdr3_nt: TGTGCCAGCACCTATACCGGGGGGACCTACAATGAGCAGTTCTTC; cdr3_aa: CASTYTGGTYNEQFF; v_call: TRBV6-5; j_call: TRBJ2-1; d_call: TRBD2; clone_size: NA
cdr3_nt: TGCAGCGTTGACCCCGGACAGGGCTGGGCTTTCTTT; cdr3_aa: CSVDPGQGWAFF; v_call: TRBV29-1; j_call: TRBJ1-1; d_call: TRBD1; clone_size: NA
cdr3_nt: TGCAGCGTTGGGGGACAGGGAAATCAGCCCCAGCATTTT; cdr3_aa: CSVGGQGNQPQHF; v_call: TRBV29-1; j_call: TRBJ1-5; d_call: TRBD1; clone_size: NA
cdr3_nt: TGTGCCAGTAAAAGGGGAATGAACACTGAAGCTTTCTTT; cdr3_aa: CASKRGMNTEAFF; v_call: TRBV19; j_call: TRBJ1-1; d_call: NA; clone_size: NA
cdr3_nt: TGTGCCAGCAGTCGGAAGACGGAGGTAAACTATGGCTACACCTTC; cdr3_aa: CASSRKTEVNYGYTF; v_call: TRBV27; j_call: TRBJ1-2; d_call: NA; clone_size: NA
cdr3_nt: TGTGCCAGCAGCCCGGGGGGGGGCAGGGAGAACGAGCAGTACTTC; cdr3_aa: CASSPGGGRENEQYF; v_call: TRBV7-6; j_call: TRBJ2-7; d_call: TRBD2; clone_size: NA
cdr3_nt: TGTGCCAGCAGTGAAGATGAGAGGGGCAATCAGCCCCAGCATTTT; cdr3_aa: CASSEDERGNQPQHF; v_call: TRBV2; j_call: TRBJ1-5; d_call: NA; clone_size: NA
cdr3_nt: TGTGCCAGCAGAGTAGCGGGAGGGCCAGGGGAGCAGTACTTC; cdr3_aa: CASRVAGGPGEQYF; v_call: TRBV6-1; j_call: TRBJ2-7; d_call: TRBD2; clone_size: NA
cdr3_nt: TGTGCCAGCAGCTTGGGGACTAGCGACTCCTACGAGCAGTACTTC; cdr3_aa: CASSLGTSDSYEQYF; v_call: TRBV5-4; j_call: TRBJ2-7; d_call: TRBD2; clone_size: NA
cdr3_nt: TGTGCCAGCAGTTACGGTCTAGCGGGAGACTACGAGCAGTACTTC; cdr3_aa: CASSYGLAGDYEQYF; v_call: TRBV6-5; j_call: TRBJ2-7; d_call: TRBD2; clone_size: NA
cdr3_nt: TGTGCCAGCAGCTCAGGGGGCGAAGCTTTCTTT; cdr3_aa: CASSSGGEAFF; v_call: TRBV11-2; j_call: TRBJ1-1; d_call: TRBD1; clone_size: NA
cdr3_nt: TGTGCCAGCTCACCAGGCACAGGCTCCTACGAGCAGTACTTC; cdr3_aa: CASSPGTGSYEQYF; v_call: TRBV18; j_call: TRBJ2-7; d_call: NA; clone_size: NA
cdr3_nt: TGTGCCAGCAGCGTCGCGCCGTCTTTCTACGAGCAGTACTTC; cdr3_aa: CASSVAPSFYEQYF; v_call: TRBV2; j_call: TRBJ2-7; d_call: NA; clone_size: NA
cdr3_nt: TGTGCCATCAAATCTAGCGGGAGTCGTAATGAGCAGTTCTTC; cdr3_aa: CAIKSSGSRNEQFF; v_call: TRBV10-3; j_call: TRBJ2-1; d_call: TRBD2; clone_size: NA
cdr3_nt: TGTGCCAGCAGCCCTGGGAGTGGACAGGGAATCTACGAGCAGTACTTC; cdr3_aa: CASSPGSGQGIYEQYF; v_call: TRBV13; j_call: TRBJ2-7; d_call: TRBD1; clone_size: NA
cdr3_nt: TGTGCCTGGAGTAGAGTGCTTACTCAGGGGGCAACCAAAAACATTCAGTACTTC; cdr3_aa: CAWSRVLTQGATKNIQYF; v_call: TRBV30; j_call: TRBJ2-4; d_call: TRBD1; clone_size: NA
cdr3_nt: TGCAGCGCAGACCCTTCGGGGTTCACTGAAGCTTTCTTT; cdr3_aa: CSADPSGFTEAFF; v_call: TRBV29-1; j_call: TRBJ1-1; d_call: NA; clone_size: NA
cdr3_nt: TGCGCCAGCAGCTCGACAGGGTTCGGCACTGAAGCTTTCTTT; cdr3_aa: CASSSTGFGTEAFF; v_call: TRBV5-1; j_call: TRBJ1-1; d_call: TRBD1; clone_size: once
cdr3_nt: TGTGCCAGTAGTATAGGGACTACCAATGAGCAGTTCTTC; cdr3_aa: CASSIGTTNEQFF; v_call: TRBV19; j_call: TRBJ2-1; d_call: NA; clone_size: NA
cdr3_nt: TGTGCCAGCAGCACAAAAAATCAGCAGGGACTGTTTTTT; cdr3_aa: CASSTKNQQGLFF; v_call: TRBV5-4; j_call: TRBJ1-4; d_call: NA; clone_size: NA
cdr3_nt: TGTGCCAGCAGCTTGCGTCCTTTGGGGGGATTGAATGGCTACACCTTC; cdr3_aa: CASSLRPLGGLNGYTF; v_call: TRBV7-2; j_call: TRBJ1-2; d_call: NA; clone_size: NA
cdr3_nt: TGCGCCAGCAGCTGGGGCAGCGCCTACGAGCAGTACTTC; cdr3_aa: CASSWGSAYEQYF; v_call: TRBV5-1; j_call: TRBJ2-7; d_call: NA; clone_size: NA
cdr3_nt: TGTGCCAGCAGTGGGGCGGACAGCGTAAACACTGAAGCTTTCTTT; cdr3_aa: CASSGADSVNTEAFF; v_call: TRBV6-5; j_call: TRBJ1-1; d_call: NA; clone_size: NA
cdr3_nt: TGTGCCAGCAGCCCCTCCCCGTTGGGTCTAGCAGTAAACAATGAGCAGTTCTTC; cdr3_aa: CASSPSPLGLAVNNEQFF; v_call: TRBV9; j_call: TRBJ2-1; d_call: NA; clone_size: NA
cdr3_nt: TGCGCCAGCAGCCCAGACAGGGATCAGCCCCAGCATTTT; cdr3_aa: CASSPDRDQPQHF; v_call: TRBV5-1; j_call: TRBJ1-5; d_call: TRBD1; clone_size: once
cdr3_nt: TGTGCCAGCAGCTTAACCCTTCTAGAGAGTTTGTGCGAGCAGTACTTC; cdr3_aa: CASSLTLLESLCEQYF; v_call: TRBV7-3; j_call: TRBJ2-7; d_call: NA; clone_size: NA
cdr3_nt: TGTGCCAGCAGTGCCATCTATGGCTACACCTTC; cdr3_aa: CASSAIYGYTF; v_call: TRBV2; j_call: TRBJ1-2; d_call: NA; clone_size: NA
cdr3_nt: TGTGCCAGCAGCTTAGGTGGGACTAGCTCCTACAATGAGCAGTTCTTC; cdr3_aa: CASSLGGTSSYNEQFF; v_call: TRBV13; j_call: TRBJ2-1; d_call: TRBD2; clone_size: NA
cdr3_nt: TGTGCCAGCAGTGAAATCAGTTATCAGCCCCAGCATTTT; cdr3_aa: CASSEISYQPQHF; v_call: TRBV2; j_call: TRBJ1-5; d_call: NA; clone_size: NA
cdr3_nt: TGTGCCATCAGGCGGACAGGCGGACCTGAAGCTTTCTTT; cdr3_aa: CAIRRTGGPEAFF; v_call: TRBV10-3; j_call: TRBJ1-1; d_call: TRBD1; clone_size: few
cdr3_nt: TGTGCCAGCAGCCAAGATCTATCGTACAATGAGCAGTTCTTC; cdr3_aa: CASSQDLSYNEQFF; v_call: TRBV4-2; j_call: TRBJ2-1; d_call: NA; clone_size: NA
cdr3_nt: TGTGCCAGCAGCGTCAACAGGGCTGGTGCACAAGAGACCCAGTACTTC; cdr3_aa: CASSVNRAGAQETQYF; v_call: TRBV27; j_call: TRBJ2-5; d_call: NA; clone_size: NA
cdr3_nt: TGTGCCAGCACCCCGAGGGCCACTGGAAACACCATATATTTT; cdr3_aa: CASTPRATGNTIYF; v_call: TRBV6-6; j_call: TRBJ1-3; d_call: NA; clone_size: NA
cdr3_nt: TGTGCCAGCAAGATCGGTAGCAATCAGCCCCAGCATTTT; cdr3_aa: CASKIGSNQPQHF; v_call: TRBV27; j_call: TRBJ1-5; d_call: NA; clone_size: NA
cdr3_nt: TGTGCCAGCAGTTTAGGGCAGGGGTATGGCTACACCTTC; cdr3_aa: CASSLGQGYGYTF; v_call: TRBV28; j_call: TRBJ1-2; d_call: NA; clone_size: NA
cdr3_nt: TGCGCCAGCAGAAGGGACAATCAAGAGACCCAGTACTTC; cdr3_aa: CASRRDNQETQYF; v_call: TRBV5-1; j_call: TRBJ2-5; d_call: NA; clone_size: NA